This TCR beta chain appears in the sequencing data of a study of T cell responses to AZD1222 COVID-19 vaccine. The study pooled second doses at about 4 or about 12 weeks. A remark on this clone: Its antigen is not known.

Using immunoSEQ multiplex PCR, the repertoire was profiled, and TCRdb retains in-frame clones only, with some absent. Of 120,000 to 150,000 clones in the sample, around nine tenths were seen once. Regarding the study as a whole: Regions 160-218 and 743-854 held dominance among vaccine-associated CD4 TCRs, which spanned spike. In the spike-specific TCR repertoire, nearly half reportedly target unmutated variant regions. After two AZD1222 doses, spike-specific TCR breadth and depth rose versus day 0.

The receptor's source is an adult who received the AZD1222 COVID-19 vaccine. The sequencing used peripheral blood, collected 28 days after the second AZD1222 dose.

DNA of the CDR3: TGTGCCAGCAGCGTAGCCCCAGGAGCGGAAGAGCAGTTCTTC. Its protein is CASSVAPGAEEQFF. The V gene is TRBV9, the J gene TRBJ2-1, with a tentative D call TRBD2 (5 bases). V lost 0 bases and J 10 bases, leaving 14 bases between the germline ends. Germline-derived CDR1 and CDR2 are SGDLS and YYNGEE. The CDR3 covers 14 residues.